These 19 T cell receptor beta chains originate from one sample sequenced in a study of blood T cell repertoires in COVID-19. Generated by immunoSEQ multiplex PCR, the TCRdb table keeps only in-frame clones and is missing some. The data hold 60,000 or so clones, with 75% to 90% observed a single time. The sample was peripheral blood. These receptors came from a man aged 30-40 years with COVID-19, enrolled during active disease.

The chain has TRBV4-2 and TRBJ2-1, with 10 bases that match TRBD2. Germline CDR1 LGHNA, CDR2 YNFKEQ. V shed 0 bases, J shed 6 bases, and the junction held 8 bases outside the gene matches. The length of the CDR3 is 17 residues. The CDR3 coding sequence is TGTGCCAGCAGCCAAGATCGTGGGACTAGCGTATTCAATGAGCAGTTCTTC. Protein sequence: CASSQDRGTSVFNEQFF.

The V and J genes are TRBV2 and TRBJ2-7; D is possibly TRBD1 (6 bases). The germline CDR1 and CDR2 sequences are SNHLY and FYNNEI. This CDR3 spans 13 amino acids. V shed 8 bases and J shed 3 bases, with 14 bases lying between them. The CDR3 region has the DNA TGTGCCAGCGCCGGAGGACAGAGCTACGAGCAGTACTTC. It encodes CASAGGQSYEQYF.

The chain carries TRBV18 and TRBJ2-7, with 8 bases aligning to TRBD2. Germline values: CDR1 KGHSH, CDR2 LQKENI. The CDR3 has 15 amino acids. V shed 3 bases, J shed 5 bases, and the junction held 9 bases outside the gene matches. DNA of the CDR3: TGTGCCAGCTCACCCAGGGTAGCGGGAAGGCACGAGCAGTACTTC. As protein: CASSPRVAGRHEQYF.

This clone was seen only a few times. The genes are TRBV27 and TRBJ2-3; 11 bases agree with TRBD2. The CDR3 consists of 16 residues. Per germline, CDR1 MNHEY and CDR2 SMNVEV (reference sequence). V dropped 5 bases and J dropped 4; count of bases not matched to a gene: 8. CDR3 protein: CASSRSGLAGPDTQYF. The DNA for the CDR3 is TGTGCCAGCAGTCGAAGCGGACTAGCGGGCCCAGATACGCAGTATTTT.

V and J are TRBV25-1 and TRBJ2-1; 11 bases line up with TRBD1. After removal of 7 bases from V and 8 bases from J, the junction contained 10 bases not matched to a gene. The germline V gene encodes CDR1 MGHDK and CDR2 SYGVNS. The CDR3 consists of 15 residues. DNA for the CDR3: TGTGCCAGCATTAAAGGACAGGGGGCGGTGGATGAGCAGTTCTTC. This translates into CASIKGQGAVDEQFF.

In its sample, this clone was seen once. This chain uses TRBV12-3 or TRBV12-4 with TRBJ1-1; tentatively, D is TRBD1 (5 bases). This CDR3 region has 13 residues. Deletions cut 6 bases from V and 4 bases from J, with 12 bases between. The CDR3 is CASSPVRVTEAFF. The CDR3 DNA reads TGTGCCAGCAGCCCTGTCAGGGTCACTGAAGCTTTCTTT.

J is TRBJ1-5 and V is TRBV30, with D tentatively TRBD1 (5 bases). CDR1 and CDR2 from the germline V gene are GTSNPN and SVGIG (reference sequence). The CDR3 is made up of 13 amino acids. Trimming pared 0 bases from V and 5 bases from J, leaving 8 bases between. The CDR3 region is CAWSVQVDQPQHF. CDR3 sequence (DNA): TGTGCCTGGAGTGTACAGGTGGATCAGCCCCAGCATTTT.

In its sample, this clone was seen a few times. CDR3 in DNA: TGTGCCAGCAGCTTAGGTTATTTCCGCGGCGAAAAACTGTTTTTT. Its protein is CASSLGYFRGEKLFF. V is TRBV7-6 and J is TRBJ1-4; no reliable D call. This CDR3 comprises 15 residues. Germline lookup yields CDR1 SGHVS and CDR2 FNYEAQ. The ends were cut back, 1 base at V and 8 bases at J, with 14 bases in the middle.

The genes are TRBV5-4 and TRBJ2-5; 11 nucleotides line up with TRBD1. The CDR3 has 16 amino acids. V lost 4 bases to trimming and J lost 5 bases; unmatched junction nucleotides: 10. CDR1 is SGHNT, CDR2 YYREEE, per germline (reference sequence). CDR3 protein: CASSGGWTGGFETQYF. CDR3 nucleotide sequence: TGTGCCAGCAGCGGTGGGTGGACAGGGGGCTTCGAGACCCAGTACTTC.

The V call is TRBV28, the J call TRBJ1-1; maybe TRBD1 (6 bases). V was pared by 1 base and J by 6 bases, with 18 bases between. The CDR3 runs to 16 residues. Per germline, CDR1 MDHEN and CDR2 SYDVKM. CDR3 in DNA: TGTGCCAGCAGTTTATTAGGATTGGGGGCTATGGCTGAAGCTTTCTTT. It is translated as CASSLLGLGAMAEAFF.

The V call is TRBV28, the J call TRBJ1-4, with TRBD1 as a possible D gene (6 bases). Germline CDR1 and CDR2: MDHEN and SYDVKM. Trimming stripped 5 bases from V and 7 bases from J, with 17 bases between. The CDR3 covers 15 residues. The CDR3 region has the DNA TGTGCCAGCAGTCTTCTGTCAGGGGCCGGTGAAAAACTGTTTTTT. Translating gives CASSLLSGAGEKLFF. Full variable domain (rest looked up from reference TRBV28 and TRBJ1-4): DVKVTQSSRYLVKRTGEKVFLECVQDMDHENMFWYRQDPGLGLRLIYFSYDVKMKEKGDIPEGYSVSREKKERFSLILESASTNQTSMYLCASSLLSGAGEKLFFGSGTQLSVL.

The chain links TRBV9 to TRBJ2-3; 9 positions match TRBD2. V shed 0 bases, J shed 3 bases, and the junction held 5 bases outside the gene matches. Germline V lookup: CDR1 SGDLS, CDR2 YYNGEE. This CDR3 contains 16 residues. In nucleotides, the CDR3 is TGTGCCAGCAGCGTAGAGGCGGGAGGGCTTACAGATACGCAGTATTTT. It translates to CASSVEAGGLTDTQYF.

J is TRBJ1-6 and V is TRBV19; 8 bases align to TRBD1. CDR3 length equals 13 residues. The V and J ends lost 11 bases and 7 bases, in that order; junction bases with no gene match: 7. Germline CDR1 and CDR2: LNHDA and SQIVND (reference sequence). CDR3 amino acids: CAGSTGANSPLHF. The CDR3 DNA is TGTGCCGGATCGACAGGGGCAAATTCACCCCTCCACTTT.

This chain connects TRBV5-6 to TRBJ2-5, with D possibly TRBD1 on 6 matching bases. The germline CDR1 and CDR2 sequences are SGHDT and YYEEEE. The CDR3 contains 15 residues. V was trimmed by 2 bases and J by 1 base, leaving 12 bases between them. The CDR3 is CASSLQGRGQETQYF. The CDR3 region has the DNA TGTGCCAGCAGCTTACAGGGAAGGGGCCAAGAGACCCAGTACTTC.

This clone was picked up a small number of times. The V call is TRBV5-1, the J call TRBJ1-1; weak D call: TRBD1 (6 bases). V lost 1 base, J lost 7 bases, and 11 bases lay in between. The germline V gene has CDR1 SGHRS and CDR2 YFSETQ. This CDR3 is 13 amino acids long. CDR3 residues: CASSLHWTDEAFF. CDR3 nucleotide sequence: TGCGCCAGCAGCTTGCATTGGACAGATGAAGCTTTCTTT.

V gene TRBV7-2 combines with J gene TRBJ2-7; no firm D call. The CDR3 spans 13 residues. V lost 2 bases to trimming and J lost 1 base, with 6 bases between them. In germline, CDR1 is SGHTA, CDR2 FQGNSA. The CDR3 sequence: CASSLSGSYEQYF. The CDR3 DNA reads TGTGCCAGCAGCTTATCCGGGTCCTACGAGCAGTACTTC.

The rearrangement joins TRBV12-3 or TRBV12-4 to TRBJ1-1; 8 nucleotides agree with TRBD1. The J segment lost 4 bases and the V segment lost 7 bases, leaving 5 bases of the junction unmatched. The CDR3 extends over 13 amino acids. CDR3 in amino acids: CASTLDRATEAFF. The CDR3 coding sequence is TGTGCCAGCACACTGGACAGGGCCACTGAAGCTTTCTTT.

This clone was observed a single time. CDR3 sequence (DNA): TGCAGCGTTGAACGTAAGGGACTAGTGTACTTC. Protein product: CSVERKGLVYF. The V gene is TRBV29-1, the J gene TRBJ2-4, with TRBD2 identical over 8 bases. Germline V gene lookup returns CDR1 SQVTM and CDR2 ANQGSEA. V trimming: 2 bases; J trimming: 15 bases; junction bases outside the gene matches: 6. This CDR3 has 11 residues.

V is TRBV4-3 and J is TRBJ2-1; a weak D match, TRBD2 (6 bases). The CDR3 extends over 17 amino acids. CDR1 is LGHNA, CDR2 YSLEER, per germline. V was pared by 4 bases and J by 0 bases, with 16 bases between. CDR3 loop: CASSPTVAGYSYNEQFF. The DNA for the CDR3 is TGCGCCAGCAGCCCTACGGTCGCGGGGTACTCCTACAATGAGCAGTTCTTC.